This T cell receptor (beta chain) was observed in a study of identical twins. Regarding this clonotype: Antigen: not known.

Germline V gives CDR1 SGHDN, CDR2 FVKESK. Trimming removed 1 base at V and 2 bases at J, with 17 bases between. The CDR3 contains 17 residues. One entry per CDR3 protein, called by TCRdb with MiXCR from the 5' RACE reads. Of under 900,000 distinct CDR3 sequences in the sample, 18% were seen once. Study-wide points: There was more out-of-frame TCR alpha sharing in monozygotic twins than models estimated.

These data were likewise used in another study, on T cells expressing NK-cell markers. That report adds: Sorted CD3+CD56-NKG2C+, CD3+CD56+NKG2C+ and CD3+CD56+NKG2C- T cells supplied the TCR beta repertoires. Sequencing covered eight donors, seven HCMV-seropositive and one seronegative.

The material sequenced was PBMCs. This chain links TRBV14 with TRBJ2-5; no definite D call. This receptor was obtained from a woman under 30 in good health. CDR3 protein: CASSQVEGRPNQETQYF. The CDR3 DNA sequence: TGTGCCAGCAGCCAAGTGGAAGGTAGACCCAATCAAGAGACCCAGTACTTC. The whole variable domain, filled in from reference TRBV14 and TRBJ2-5, reads EAGVTQFPSHSVIEKGQTVTLRCDPISGHDNLYWYRRVMGKEIKFLLHFVKESKQDESGMPNNRFLAERTGGTYSTLKVQPAELEDSGVYFCASSQVEGRPNQETQYFGPGTRLLVL.